Following are 8 T cell receptor beta chains from one sample sequenced in a study of neurological immune-mediated disorders. MiXCR was run by TCRdb on the 5' RACE reads, yielding one entry per CDR3 protein. The sample consists of 55,000 to 65,000 distinct CDR3 sequences, under 4.5% of them appearing once. What was sequenced was PBMCs. These receptors were obtained from a woman aged 25-40 years with multiple sclerosis.

This clonotype was observed many times. V usage is TRBV20-1 and J usage is TRBJ2-5; tentatively, D is TRBD1 (5 bases). V was clipped by 0 bases and J by 0 bases, with 14 bases between them. The CDR3 runs to 16 residues. Germline CDR1 is DFQATT and CDR2 is SNEGSKA (reference sequence). CDR3 bases: TGCAGTGCTAGAGATTGGGGCACAGGTGACCAAGAGACCCAGTACTTC. Amino acids: CSARDWGTGDQETQYF.

This clonotype was detected many times. The chain employs TRBV6-5 and TRBJ2-1; D is perhaps TRBD2 (5 bases). The V end lost 6 bases, the J end lost 9 bases, and 18 bases lay between the germline ends. CDR3 size: 14 residues. CDR1 MNHEY and CDR2 SVGAGI come from the germline V gene. The CDR3 coding sequence is TGTGCCAGCAGGAAGGCGCAGGACTTTCTTGAGCAGTTCTTC. Translated: CASRKAQDFLEQFF.

This clonotype has ten or more counts. The chain uses TRBV7-2 and TRBJ2-1, with D maybe TRBD2 (5 bases). Trimming stripped 2 bases from V and 2 bases from J, with 10 bases between. Germline values: CDR1 SGHTA, CDR2 FQGNSA. This CDR3 region has 15 residues. The DNA of the CDR3 is TGTGCCAGCAGCTTACCGGGGTCAGCCTACAATGAGCAGTTCTTC. This translates into CASSLPGSAYNEQFF.

This clonotype was observed many times. This sequence joins TRBV20-1 and TRBJ2-3, with 9 bases identical to TRBD2. The ends lost 3 bases at V and 1 base at J; junction bases unmatched: 5. The CDR3 extends over 15 amino acids. The germline CDR1 and CDR2 sequences are DFQATT and SNEGSKA (reference sequence). The CDR3 loop is CSARVASGGTDTQYF. As DNA, the CDR3 is TGCAGTGCTAGGGTAGCTAGCGGGGGCACAGATACGCAGTATTTT.

There are many counts of this clonotype. The chain joins TRBV15 to TRBJ2-5; no definite D call. The CDR3 sequence is 12 residues long. V gave up 3 bases and J gave up 5 bases, with 7 bases separating them. CDR1 is LNHNV, CDR2 YYDKDF, per germline (reference sequence). In nucleotides, the CDR3 is TGTGCCACCAGCAGGTCCTTCGAGACCCAGTACTTC. Its translation: CATSRSFETQYF. The full variable domain, completed using reference TRBV15 and TRBJ2-5, is DAMVIQNPRYQVTQFGKPVTLSCSQTLNHNVMYWYQQKSSQAPKLLFHYYDKDFNNEADTPDNFQSRRPNTSFCFLDIRSPGLGDTAMYLCATSRSFETQYFGPGTRLLVL.

This clonotype has ten or more counts. This chain joins TRBV11-2 and TRBJ1-1, with D perhaps matching TRBD1 (6 bases). Germline loops: CDR1 SGHAT, CDR2 FQNNGV. Trimming took 5 bases from V and 2 from J, leaving 18 bases between them. There are 16 residues in the CDR3. Here the CDR3 reads CASSTLPGHLNTEAFF. The CDR3 DNA sequence: TGTGCCAGCAGCACATTACCGGGACACCTTAACACTGAAGCTTTCTTT.

This clonotype was seen many times. This chain uses TRBV15 with TRBJ2-2, with D unclear. Germline V CDR1 and CDR2: LNHNV, YYDKDF (reference sequence). Trimming shortened V by 3 bases and J by 3 bases, and 8 bases separated the two germline ends. CDR3 length: 14 amino acids. The CDR3 nucleotides read TGTGCCACCAGCAGCAACTTAGACACCGGGGAGCTGTTTTTT. The encoded protein is CATSSNLDTGELFF.

This clonotype was seen at least ten times. The genes are TRBV4-1 and TRBJ1-5; the D is unclear. V lost 0 bases and J lost 7, with 7 bases in between. The CDR3 spans 13 residues. CDR1 and CDR2 from the germline V gene are MGHRA and YSYEKL. The CDR3 region has the DNA TGCGCCAGCAGCCAAGATACGGGCCAGCCCCAGCATTTT. This gives the protein CASSQDTGQPQHF.